The sequence of this TCR beta chain was determined in a study of T cells in Graves' hyperthyroidism and ophthalmopathy. This clonotype was picked up many times. The study based diagnoses on clinical symptoms, serum thyroxine and TRAb, thyroid ultrasound and orbital computed tomography. The CDR3 is made up of 16 amino acids. V shed 4 bases and J shed 4 bases, with 17 bases lying between them. TCR beta CDR3 regions were amplified from RNA. The TCR CDR3 was amplified in a first-round RT-PCR using the HTBI primer set. TCRdb reprocessed the multiplex PCR reads with MiXCR, giving one entry per CDR3 protein. The sample shows some 500,000 distinct CDR3 sequences, around 22% of them seen only once.

The chain has TRBV12-3 or TRBV12-4 and TRBJ1-5; no reliable D call. The sequence derives from a woman aged 25 to 39 with Graves' ophthalmopathy. Sequenced: blood. CDR3 coding DNA: TGTGCCAGCAGTTCTGGAGAAGGGCAGAGGAATCAGCCCCAGCATTTT. Translated: CASSSGEGQRNQPQHF.